Listed here are 22 T cell receptor beta chains from one sample, sequenced in a study of early T cells in non-severe SARS-CoV-2 infection. TCRdb recomputed calls from the 5' RACE reads with MiXCR, one row per CDR3 protein. The table shows about 110,000 distinct CDR3 sequences, with roughly 12% occurring only once. Sequencing was performed on whole blood, taken at baseline. The receptor source for this set is an adult who was a healthcare worker with PCR-confirmed SARS-CoV-2 infection or an uninfected control (not recorded which).

The CDR3 DNA sequence: TGCGCCAGCAGTGAGTCAGACAATGAGCAGTTCTTC. It encodes CASSESDNEQFF. This chain joins TRBV10-1 and TRBJ2-1; unclear D gene. This CDR3 comprises 12 residues. Germline V gene sequence: CDR1 WNHNN, CDR2 SYGVQD (reference sequence). Trimming removed 0 bases from V and 5 bases from J, with 2 bases in between.

This clonotype was found a few times. This chain uses TRBV6-5 with TRBJ2-1, with 7 bases that match TRBD2. Unmatched junction bases numbered 21, after V lost 10 bases and J lost 3 bases. The CDR3 totals 18 residues. Germline V gene sequence: CDR1 MNHEY, CDR2 SVGAGI. This CDR3 reads CATLPWRERVPNYNEQFF. As DNA, the CDR3 is TGTGCCACGCTTCCGTGGCGGGAGAGGGTCCCAAACTACAATGAGCAGTTCTTC.

The chain carries TRBV9 and TRBJ1-1; 7 positions agree with TRBD1. The CDR3 contains 15 residues. Trimming at V came to 4 bases and at J to 4 bases, leaving 10 bases not matched to a gene. Germline V gene data show CDR1 as SGDLS and CDR2 as YYNGEE. In nucleotides, the CDR3 is TGTGCCAGCAGCCGTTTGACGACAGGGCGCACTGAAGCTTTCTTT. Protein product: CASSRLTTGRTEAFF.

This clonotype was observed many times. The chain employs TRBV28 and TRBJ2-3; no firm D call. V was shortened by 6 bases and J by 2 bases, with 9 bases between the two germline ends. This CDR3 spans 13 amino acids. Germline CDR1 and CDR2: MDHEN and SYDVKM. The CDR3 is CASRPVYTDTQYF. The CDR3 nucleotides read TGTGCCAGCAGACCAGTATACACAGATACGCAGTATTTT.

This clonotype was counted at least ten times. V gene TRBV5-1 combines with J gene TRBJ1-1, with D uncertain. Germline V gene lookup returns CDR1 SGHRS and CDR2 YFSETQ. Trimming took 0 bases from V and 5 from J, leaving 11 bases between them. This CDR3 has 14 residues. CDR3 in amino acids: CASSLEVGNTEAFF. CDR3 bases: TGCGCCAGCAGCTTGGAGGTCGGGAATACTGAAGCTTTCTTT. Supplemented by reference TRBV5-1 and TRBJ1-1, the full variable domain reads KAGVTQTPRYLIKTRGQQVTLSCSPISGHRSVSWYQQTPGQGLQFLFEYFSETQRNKGNFPGRFSGRQFSNSRSEMNVSTLELGDSALYLCASSLEVGNTEAFFGQGTRLTVV.

This clonotype came up a few times. The chain joins TRBV3-1 to TRBJ2-6; D is unclear. The V end lost 4 bases, the J end lost 0 bases, and 7 bases lay between the germline ends. Germline CDR1 is LGHDT and CDR2 is YNNKEL (reference sequence). The length of the CDR3 is 15 residues. The CDR3 region is CASSLRISGANVLTF. The DNA for the CDR3 is TGTGCCAGCAGCCTCCGGATCTCTGGGGCCAACGTCCTGACTTTC.

This clonotype has just a few counts. The chain couples TRBV14 to TRBJ2-7; possibly TRBD2 for D (6 bases). Deletions cut 2 bases from V and 5 bases from J, with 16 bases between. The CDR3 contains 15 residues. CDR1 SGHDN and CDR2 FVKESK come from the germline V gene. This CDR3 is CASSQTGLVGDEQYF. For the CDR3, the DNA is TGTGCCAGCAGCCAAACGGGACTTGTGGGGGACGAGCAGTACTTC.

A few counts support this clonotype. The genes are TRBV12-3 or TRBV12-4 and TRBJ2-2; D is ambiguous. CDR3 size: 17 residues. The V gene lost 5 bases and the J gene lost 5 bases, with 21 bases spanning the gap. CDR3 DNA: TGTGCCAGCAGTCCCGAACCCACTCTCGACTGGACCGGGGAGCTGTTTTTT. It codes for CASSPEPTLDWTGELFF.

CDR3 residues: CASSLLHTDSYPTYEQYF. In DNA, the CDR3 is TGTGCCAGCAGTTTATTACACACAGACAGTTACCCTACTTACGAGCAGTACTTC. The genes are TRBV28 and TRBJ2-7, with D possibly TRBD1 on 5 matching bases. This CDR3 region has 18 residues. In germline, CDR1 is MDHEN, CDR2 SYDVKM. Trimming took off 1 base at V and 4 bases at J, with 23 bases between the two ends.

V gene TRBV30 combines with J gene TRBJ2-7, with 10 bases that match TRBD1. Germline CDR1 GTSNPN, CDR2 SVGIG (reference sequence). There are 16 residues in the CDR3. With 2 bases clipped from V and 1 base from J, the junction kept 8 bases outside the gene matches. The CDR3 reads CAWSRPPGQGSYEQYF. CDR3 nucleotide sequence: TGTGCCTGGAGTCGACCGCCGGGACAGGGGTCCTACGAGCAGTACTTC.

The table lists this clonotype with a few counts. The chain recombines TRBV3-1 with TRBJ2-7; D perhaps matches TRBD1 (5 bases). With 1 base removed from V and 4 bases from J, the gap between germline ends came to 8 bases. Germline-derived CDR1 and CDR2 are LGHDT and YNNKEL (reference sequence). The CDR3 has 13 amino acids. The CDR3 is CASSQGGGYEQYF. CDR3 bases: TGTGCCAGCAGCCAAGGGGGCGGATACGAGCAGTACTTC.

CDR3 region: CASSPYGPDEQFF. CDR3 DNA sequence: TGTGCCAGCAGCCCCTACGGACCAGACGAGCAGTTCTTC. This sequence joins TRBV4-2 and TRBJ2-1; D is unclear. The CDR3 contains 13 residues. CDR1 is LGHNA, CDR2 YNFKEQ, per germline. V dropped 4 bases and J dropped 10 bases, with 14 bases sitting between them.

The chain has TRBV4-1 and TRBJ2-3; D is undetermined. Germline V gives CDR1 MGHRA, CDR2 YSYEKL. This CDR3 spans 12 amino acids. V was trimmed by 3 bases and J by 5 bases, leaving 6 bases between them. The CDR3 DNA reads TGCGCCAGCAGCCATCCCCAAGATACGCAGTATTTT. It encodes CASSHPQDTQYF.

The V and J genes are TRBV20-1 and TRBJ2-7, with D perhaps TRBD1 (6 bases). The ends were cut back, 3 bases at V and 12 bases at J, with 27 bases in the middle. CDR1 is DFQATT and CDR2 is SNEGSKA in the germline V gene (reference sequence). This CDR3 region has 15 residues. Here the CDR3 DNA reads TGCAGTGCTAGTCCCTACTTTACAGGGTCCCAGAGGAGGTACTTC. This codes for CSASPYFTGSQRRYF.

This rearrangement joins TRBV3-1 to TRBJ2-1; D may be TRBD2 (6 bases). The CDR3 has 15 amino acids. From germline, CDR1 is LGHDT and CDR2 YNNKEL (reference sequence). Between the trimmed V and J ends, which lost 11 bases and 7 bases, there was a span of 24 bases. Written as DNA, the CDR3 is TGTGCCTCCGCTACATGGGACTTAGGAAGTAATGAGCAGTTCTTC. Encoded protein: CASATWDLGSNEQFF.

The V gene is TRBV30, the J gene TRBJ2-3; TRBD1 is a possible D gene (5 bases). The V end was cut by 1 base, the J end by 4 bases, with 15 bases between. The germline gives CDR1 GTSNPN, CDR2 SVGIG (reference sequence). This CDR3 comprises 15 residues. The CDR3 DNA reads as TGTGCCTGGAGTGGGCAGGGTAGTCGGGCAGATACGCAGTATTTT. Encoded protein: CAWSGQGSRADTQYF.

CDR3 DNA: TGTGCCAGCAGCTTGGGCGGACGGGGAAAAGAGACCCAGTACTTC. It codes for CASSLGGRGKETQYF. The rearrangement uses TRBV5-4 and TRBJ2-5, with D possibly TRBD2 on 5 matching bases. Trimming removed 0 bases from V and 3 bases from J, with 12 bases in between. The CDR3 covers 15 residues. Germline assignment: CDR1 SGHNT and CDR2 YYREEE (reference sequence).

This rearrangement joins TRBV19 to TRBJ2-2, with 7 nucleotides matching TRBD1. There are 15 residues in the CDR3. Looked up from germline, CDR1 is LNHDA and CDR2 is SQIVND (reference sequence). V trimming: 5 bases; J trimming: 0 bases; junction bases outside the gene matches: 3. CDR3: CASSAGTANTGELFF. In nucleotides, the CDR3 is TGTGCCAGTAGTGCCGGGACAGCGAACACCGGGGAGCTGTTTTTT.

The CDR3 DNA sequence: TGTGCCAGCAGCCTTACCCTCGGGGGGGCCCGCGAGCAGTACTTC. Protein product: CASSLTLGGAREQYF. The rearrangement joins TRBV12-3 or TRBV12-4 to TRBJ2-7; TRBD2 agrees at 8 bases. The CDR3 runs 15 residues. V lost 6 bases, J lost 6 bases, and 13 bases stayed unmatched.

This clonotype was picked up a small number of times. This chain joins TRBV14 and TRBJ1-1; perhaps TRBD1 as D (6 bases). This CDR3 comprises 18 residues. V lost 0 bases and J lost 4, with 21 bases in between. Germline V gives CDR1 SGHDN, CDR2 FVKESK. This CDR3 is CASSQDPLGGPGGTEAFF. The CDR3 DNA reads TGTGCCAGCAGCCAAGACCCGCTGGGGGGCCCGGGGGGCACTGAAGCTTTCTTT.

The CDR3 reads CASSLVSGGMLYGYTF. The DNA of the CDR3 is TGCGCCAGCAGCTTGGTTTCAGGCGGCATGTTGTATGGCTACACCTTC. The rearrangement joins TRBV5-1 to TRBJ1-2; no firm D call. The CDR3 is 16 residues long. The germline gives CDR1 SGHRS, CDR2 YFSETQ. V lost 0 bases and J lost 5, with 17 bases in between.

This clonotype appeared many times. The chain links TRBV20-1 to TRBJ2-3, with 7 bases identical to TRBD1. The CDR3 totals 13 residues. Germline lookup yields CDR1 DFQATT and CDR2 SNEGSKA (reference sequence). V gave up 3 bases and J gave up 6 bases; unmatched junction bases: 6. The CDR3 nucleotides read TGCAGTGCTAGTGTGACAGGGATGGATACGCAGTATTTT. It translates to CSASVTGMDTQYF.